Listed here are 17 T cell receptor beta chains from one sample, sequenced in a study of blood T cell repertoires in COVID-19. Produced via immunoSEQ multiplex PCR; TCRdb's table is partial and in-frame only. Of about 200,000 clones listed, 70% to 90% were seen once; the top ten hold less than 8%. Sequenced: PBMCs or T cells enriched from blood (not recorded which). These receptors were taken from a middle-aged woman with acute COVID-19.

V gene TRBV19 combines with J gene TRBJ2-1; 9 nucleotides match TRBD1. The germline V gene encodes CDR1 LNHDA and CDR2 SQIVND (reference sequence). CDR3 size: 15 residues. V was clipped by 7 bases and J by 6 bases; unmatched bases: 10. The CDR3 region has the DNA TGTGCCAGTATTACTCCGGGACAGGGTACCAATGAGCAGTTCTTC. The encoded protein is CASITPGQGTNEQFF.

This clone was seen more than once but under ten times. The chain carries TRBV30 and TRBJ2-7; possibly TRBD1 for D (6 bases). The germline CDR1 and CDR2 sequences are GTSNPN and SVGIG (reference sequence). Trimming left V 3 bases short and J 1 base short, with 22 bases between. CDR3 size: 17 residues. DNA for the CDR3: TGTGCCTGGAGAGGGATCCAGGGGTCTAGATTATCCTACGAGCAGTACTTC. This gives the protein CAWRGIQGSRLSYEQYF.

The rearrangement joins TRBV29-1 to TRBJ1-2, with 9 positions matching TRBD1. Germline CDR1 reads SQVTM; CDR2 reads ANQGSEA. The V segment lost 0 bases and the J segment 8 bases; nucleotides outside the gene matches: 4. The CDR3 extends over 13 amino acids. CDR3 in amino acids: CSVEDSGTGGYTF. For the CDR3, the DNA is TGCAGCGTTGAAGATAGCGGGACAGGGGGCTACACCTTC.

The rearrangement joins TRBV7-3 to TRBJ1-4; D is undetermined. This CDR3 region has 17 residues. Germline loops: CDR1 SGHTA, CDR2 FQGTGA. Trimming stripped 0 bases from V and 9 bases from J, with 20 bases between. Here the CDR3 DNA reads TGTGCCAGCAGCTTAACCCCTCCGCAGTTGGGAGGCCAAAAACTGTTTTTT. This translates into CASSLTPPQLGGQKLFF.

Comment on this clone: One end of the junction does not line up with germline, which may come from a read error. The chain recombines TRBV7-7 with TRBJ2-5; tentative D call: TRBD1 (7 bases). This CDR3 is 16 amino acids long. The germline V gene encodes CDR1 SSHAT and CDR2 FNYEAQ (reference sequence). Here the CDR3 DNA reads TGTGCTAGCAGCTTAGCCACGGCAGGGGGGTCAGAGACCCAGTACTTC. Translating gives CASSLATAGGSETQYF.

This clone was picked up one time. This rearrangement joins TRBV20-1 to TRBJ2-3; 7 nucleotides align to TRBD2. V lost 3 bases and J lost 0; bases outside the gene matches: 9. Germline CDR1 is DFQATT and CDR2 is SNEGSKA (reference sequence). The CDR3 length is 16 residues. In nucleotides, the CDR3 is TGCAGTGCTAGTCCCGCCGTCGGGGGGAGCACAGATACGCAGTATTTT. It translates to CSASPAVGGSTDTQYF.

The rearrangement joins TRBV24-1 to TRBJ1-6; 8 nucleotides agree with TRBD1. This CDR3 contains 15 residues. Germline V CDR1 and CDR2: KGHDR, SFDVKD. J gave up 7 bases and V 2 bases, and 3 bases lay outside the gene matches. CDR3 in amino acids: CATSDSTGENSPLHF. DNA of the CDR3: TGTGCCACCAGTGATTCGACAGGGGAGAATTCACCCCTCCACTTT.

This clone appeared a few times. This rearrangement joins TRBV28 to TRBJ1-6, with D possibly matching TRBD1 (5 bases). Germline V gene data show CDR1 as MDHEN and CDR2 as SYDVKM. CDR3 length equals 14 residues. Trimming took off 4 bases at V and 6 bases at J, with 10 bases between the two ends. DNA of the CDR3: TGTGCCAGCAGTTACCACAGGATTAATTCACCCCTCCACTTT. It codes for CASSYHRINSPLHF.

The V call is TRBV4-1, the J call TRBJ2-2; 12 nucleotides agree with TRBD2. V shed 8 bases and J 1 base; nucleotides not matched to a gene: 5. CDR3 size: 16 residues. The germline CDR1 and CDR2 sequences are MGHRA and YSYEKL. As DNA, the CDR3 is TGCGCCAGCGGAGGACTAGCGGGAATGAACACCGGGGAGCTGTTTTTT. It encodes CASGGLAGMNTGELFF.

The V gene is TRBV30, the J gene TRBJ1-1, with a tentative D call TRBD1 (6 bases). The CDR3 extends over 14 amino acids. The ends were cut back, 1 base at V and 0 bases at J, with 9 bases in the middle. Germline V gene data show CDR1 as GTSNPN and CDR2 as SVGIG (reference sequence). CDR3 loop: CAWSAGQLNTEAFF. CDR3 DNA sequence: TGTGCCTGGAGTGCTGGACAGTTGAACACTGAAGCTTTCTTT.

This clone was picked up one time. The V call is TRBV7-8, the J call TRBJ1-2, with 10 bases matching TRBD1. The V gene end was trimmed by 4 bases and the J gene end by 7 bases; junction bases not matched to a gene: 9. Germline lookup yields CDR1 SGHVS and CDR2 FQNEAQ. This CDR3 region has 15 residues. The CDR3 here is CASSSGQGGGPGYTF. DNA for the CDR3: TGTGCCAGCAGCTCTGGACAGGGGGGAGGGCCTGGCTACACCTTC.

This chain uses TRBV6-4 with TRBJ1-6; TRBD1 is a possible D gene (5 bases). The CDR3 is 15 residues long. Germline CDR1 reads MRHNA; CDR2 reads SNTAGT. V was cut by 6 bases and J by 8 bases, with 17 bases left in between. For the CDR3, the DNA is TGTGCCAGCAGCACTACAGGTAGCGGGGATTCACCCCTCCACTTT. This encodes CASSTTGSGDSPLHF.

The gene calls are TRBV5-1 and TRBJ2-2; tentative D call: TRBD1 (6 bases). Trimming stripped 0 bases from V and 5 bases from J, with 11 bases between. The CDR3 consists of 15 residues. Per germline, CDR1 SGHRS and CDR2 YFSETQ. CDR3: CASSLEDSPTGELFF. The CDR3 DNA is TGCGCCAGCAGCTTGGAGGACAGTCCTACCGGGGAGCTGTTTTTT. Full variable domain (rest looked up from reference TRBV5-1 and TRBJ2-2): KAGVTQTPRYLIKTRGQQVTLSCSPISGHRSVSWYQQTPGQGLQFLFEYFSETQRNKGNFPGRFSGRQFSNSRSEMNVSTLELGDSALYLCASSLEDSPTGELFFGEGSRLTVL.

CDR3 nucleotides: TGTGCCAGCAGCAAACAGGGTGGGGCATTAGAGACCCAGTACTTC. Encoded protein: CASSKQGGALETQYF. This chain uses TRBV7-3 with TRBJ2-5; a weak D match, TRBD1 (6 bases). The CDR3 has 15 residues. V gave up 5 bases and J gave up 4 bases, with 17 bases separating them. Germline V CDR1 and CDR2: SGHTA, FQGTGA.

The DNA for the CDR3 is TGTGCCAGCAGCCAAGATCAGGGGGCGCGGACAGATACGCAGTATTTT. As protein: CASSQDQGARTDTQYF. The chain is built from TRBV3-1 (or the pseudogene TRBV3-2) and TRBJ2-3; TRBD1 agrees at 8 bases. Germline CDR1 and CDR2: LGHDT and YNNKEL (reference sequence). V lost 0 bases to trimming and J lost 3 bases; unmatched junction nucleotides: 5. The CDR3 covers 16 residues.

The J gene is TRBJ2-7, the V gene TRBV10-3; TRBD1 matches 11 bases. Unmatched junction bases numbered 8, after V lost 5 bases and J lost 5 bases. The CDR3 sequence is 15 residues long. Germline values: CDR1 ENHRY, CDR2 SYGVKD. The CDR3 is CAISPRTGGTDEQYF. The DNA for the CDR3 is TGTGCCATCAGTCCAAGGACAGGGGGCACAGACGAGCAGTACTTC.

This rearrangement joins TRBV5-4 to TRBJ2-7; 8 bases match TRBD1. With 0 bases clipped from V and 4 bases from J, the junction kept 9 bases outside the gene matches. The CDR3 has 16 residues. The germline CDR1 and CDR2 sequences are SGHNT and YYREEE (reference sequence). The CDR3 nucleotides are TGTGCCAGCAGCTTGGACCCCGGACAGGGACAGTACGAGCAGTACTTC. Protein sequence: CASSLDPGQGQYEQYF.